A single sample gave rise to the 16 T cell receptor beta chains below, sequenced in a study of OX40 agonist ivuxolimab in advanced cancers. Repertoires were generated with immunoSEQ multiplex PCR, while TCRdb's copy carries only in-frame clones and drops some. The table shows roughly 18,000 clones, with around 83% occurring only once. The source material was CD4+ or CD8+ T cells sorted from blood, sampled in a trial of the OX40 agonist ivuxolimab. These receptor sequences come from an adult with an advanced solid tumor such as melanoma, head and neck, liver or kidney cancer.

This clone was observed a few times. This chain joins TRBV10-1 and TRBJ1-3; a weak D match, TRBD1 (5 bases). Trimming took off 6 bases at V and 0 bases at J, with 18 bases between the two ends. CDR1 is WNHNN, CDR2 SYGVQD, per germline (reference sequence). The CDR3 totals 17 residues. CDR3 bases: TGCGCCAGCAGAGACCCGGGACGGCCTAGCTCTGGAAACACCATATATTTT. It is translated as CASRDPGRPSSGNTIYF.

This clone was recorded once. The rearrangement links TRBV11-3 to TRBJ2-1, with D perhaps TRBD1 (5 bases). The CDR3 is 17 amino acids. Germline CDR1 and CDR2: SGHNT and YENEEA. Trimming removed 1 base from V and 5 bases from J, with 18 bases in between. CDR3 region: CASSLGRAQGNHNEQFF. In DNA form, the CDR3 reads TGTGCCAGCAGCTTAGGCCGGGCTCAGGGAAACCACAATGAGCAGTTCTTC.

The chain is built from TRBV18 and TRBJ2-2; TRBD1 agrees at 8 bases. The junction had 3 bases not matched to a gene; V was cut back by 5 bases and J by 1 base. The germline CDR1 and CDR2 sequences are KGHSH and LQKENI. This CDR3 contains 15 residues. CDR3 bases: TGTGCCAGCTCATTCGGGACAGGGAACACCGGGGAGCTGTTTTTT. This sequence encodes CASSFGTGNTGELFF.

V and J are TRBV6-1 and TRBJ2-1, with 11 bases identical to TRBD2. CDR3 size: 15 residues. The V gene end was trimmed by 8 bases and the J gene end by 9 bases; junction bases not matched to a gene: 12. Germline-derived CDR1 and CDR2 are MNHNS and SASEGT. The CDR3 coding sequence is TGTGCCAGCCAAGCGAAGACTAGCGGGAAAGGTGAGCAGTTCTTC. This sequence encodes CASQAKTSGKGEQFF.

V is TRBV11-2 and J is TRBJ1-1; D is unresolved. CDR1 is SGHAT, CDR2 FQNNGV, per germline. The germline V and J ends were trimmed by 7 bases and 1 base, with 13 bases remaining between them. The CDR3 totals 14 residues. Written as DNA, the CDR3 is TGTGCCAGCACCCTCTCGGCAGGGAACACTGAAGCTTTCTTT. It specifies CASTLSAGNTEAFF.

CDR3 loop: CASSLGLAGGKQFF. The DNA for the CDR3 is TGTGCCAGCAGCTTAGGCCTAGCGGGGGGGAAGCAGTTCTTC. The chain joins TRBV11-1 to TRBJ2-1; 12 bases fit TRBD2. The ends lost 1 base at V and 11 bases at J; junction bases unmatched: 3. Per germline, CDR1 SGHAT and CDR2 FQDESV (reference sequence). The CDR3 has 14 amino acids.

The chain recombines TRBV9 with TRBJ2-5, with 9 bases that match TRBD2. The CDR3 has 16 amino acids. In germline, CDR1 is SGDLS, CDR2 YYNGEE. V trimming: 2 bases; J trimming: 1 base; junction bases outside the gene matches: 6. CDR3 nucleotides: TGTGCCAGCAGCGTCGGAGCGGGAGGTGGCCAAGAGACCCAGTACTTC. This sequence encodes CASSVGAGGGQETQYF.

About this clone itself: The junction departs from the called germline gene at one end, perhaps through a read error. The chain has TRBV29-1 and TRBJ2-7; tentative D call: TRBD1 (6 bases). Germline CDR1 reads SQVTM; CDR2 reads ANQGSEA. The CDR3 consists of 14 residues. This CDR3 reads CSVEGPQGTYEQYF. The CDR3 coding sequence is TGCAGCGTGGAAGGGCCCCAGGGGACCTACGAGCAGTACTTC.

This clone has a single count. This sequence joins TRBV9 and TRBJ1-2; 7 bases are a match to TRBD1. V lost 5 bases and J lost 4; bases outside the gene matches: 8. CDR3 length: 14 amino acids. The germline V gene encodes CDR1 SGDLS and CDR2 YYNGEE. The chain's CDR3 is CASRGTARGYGYTF. For the CDR3, the DNA is TGTGCCAGCAGGGGGACAGCGAGGGGCTATGGCTACACCTTC.

J is TRBJ1-1 and V is TRBV28, with 10 bases matching TRBD1. CDR3 size: 14 residues. From germline, CDR1 is MDHEN and CDR2 SYDVKM. The ends lost 6 bases at V and 4 bases at J; junction bases unmatched: 5. The chain's CDR3 is CASSDRGRATEAFF. CDR3 nucleotide sequence: TGTGCCAGCAGCGACAGGGGGCGCGCCACTGAAGCTTTCTTT.

CDR3 in amino acids: CASSTSPGQYTEAFF. Here the CDR3 DNA reads TGTGCCAGTAGTACTTCCCCTGGACAGTACACTGAAGCTTTCTTT. This chain connects TRBV19 to TRBJ1-1; a possible D gene is TRBD1 (6 bases). CDR3 size: 15 residues. Germline-derived CDR1 and CDR2 are LNHDA and SQIVND (reference sequence). V was trimmed by 4 bases and J by 3 bases, leaving 15 bases between them. Full variable domain (missing parts from reference TRBV19 and TRBJ1-1): DGGITQSPKYLFRKEGQNVTLSCEQNLNHDAMYWYRQDPGQGLRLIYYSQIVNDFQKGDIAEGYSVSREKKESFPLTVTSAQKNPTAFYLCASSTSPGQYTEAFFGQGTRLTVV.

CDR3: CASTPFPAGELFF. As DNA, the CDR3 is TGTGCCAGCACCCCTTTCCCCGCCGGGGAGCTGTTTTTT. The chain has TRBV7-3 and TRBJ2-2; D is unclear. CDR3 length: 13 residues. The V gene lost 7 bases and the J gene lost 6 bases, with 12 bases spanning the gap. The germline gives CDR1 SGHTA, CDR2 FQGTGA.

The chain links TRBV28 to TRBJ1-5; a weak D match, TRBD1 (5 bases). The germline gives CDR1 MDHEN, CDR2 SYDVKM. V was pared by 10 bases and J by 2 bases, with 9 bases between. The CDR3 has 12 amino acids. The CDR3 nucleotides read TGTGCCACCAGGGAAGGCAATCAGCCCCAGCATTTT. This encodes CATREGNQPQHF.

The chain uses TRBV28 and TRBJ1-5; a weak D match, TRBD1 (5 bases). Trimming removed 6 bases at V and 6 bases at J, with 21 bases between. The CDR3 has 16 amino acids. CDR1 is MDHEN and CDR2 is SYDVKM in the germline V gene. CDR3 sequence (DNA): TGTGCCAGCAGCCAATCCGGGACCGTCGGGATTCAGCCCCAGCATTTT. This gives the protein CASSQSGTVGIQPQHF.

This chain uses TRBV7-9 with TRBJ1-1; D is perhaps TRBD1 (5 bases). The CDR3 runs to 11 residues. Germline CDR1 is SEHNR and CDR2 is FQNEAQ (reference sequence). Trimming left V 11 bases short and J 4 bases short, with 11 bases between. CDR3 DNA sequence: TGTGCCGGAGACAGCGGCACTGAAGCTTTCTTT. It yields the protein CAGDSGTEAFF.

This sequence joins TRBV14 and TRBJ2-7, with a weak D call TRBD1 (5 bases). V was clipped by 1 base and J by 6 bases, with 13 bases between them. This CDR3 contains 14 residues. In germline, CDR1 is SGHDN, CDR2 FVKESK. In DNA, the CDR3 is TGTGCCAGCAGCCAAGGGTGGGGCGGCGGCGAGCAGTACTTC. Translation gives CASSQGWGGGEQYF.